What follows are 2 T cell receptor beta chains derived from one specimen sequenced in a study of blood T cells in healthy people across ages. Using a J-beta primer mix together with a sample-barcoded 5' primer, a second PCR was run for about 7 to 12 cycles. Each CDR3 protein gets one entry after TCRdb re-called the 5' RACE reads with MiXCR. The sample contains some 900,000 distinct CDR3 sequences, about 44% of which appear only once. Sequenced sample: blood. These receptors were taken from a man aged 25 to 45 in good health.

In its sample, this clonotype was seen a few times. This chain uses TRBV5-5 with TRBJ2-1; D ambiguous. This CDR3 comprises 12 residues. Germline V gene sequence: CDR1 SGHKS, CDR2 YYEKEE (reference sequence). V lost 0 bases and J 10 bases, leaving 8 bases between the germline ends. The CDR3: CASSLVVREQFF. In DNA, the CDR3 is TGTGCCAGCAGCTTGGTAGTCCGCGAGCAGTTCTTC.

This clonotype was counted only a few times. This chain joins TRBV5-4 and TRBJ2-5; TRBD2 agrees at 7 bases. The CDR3 is made up of 14 amino acids. V was pared by 2 bases and J by 5 bases, with 6 bases of the junction left unmatched. From germline, CDR1 is SGHNT and CDR2 YYREEE (reference sequence). The CDR3 coding sequence is TGTGCCAGCAGCTTCGGGACTACTTTGGAGACCCAGTACTTC. This codes for CASSFGTTLETQYF.